This TCR beta chain was observed in a study of cytotoxic CD8 clonotypes in ibrutinib-treated CLL. With sequencing, the targeted depth ranged from 1 in 200,000 to 1 in 1 million T cells. TCRdb keeps only in-frame clones here, not all; method: immunoSEQ multiplex PCR. Seen here are some 150,000 clones, roughly 80% observed once, and the top ten hold about 29%. Concerning this clone: The antigen remains undetermined.

Per the germline V gene, CDR1 is ENHRY and CDR2 is SYGVKD. V was clipped by 4 bases and J by 2 bases, with 9 bases between them. This CDR3 is 13 amino acids long. Study conclusions and caveats: At the start, clonality exceeded age-matched healthy donors and followed circulating CD8+ T-cell counts.

The rearrangement links TRBV10-3 to TRBJ2-7, with D tentatively TRBD2 (6 bases). This receptor was obtained from a human donor with chronic lymphocytic leukemia. Here the sequenced sample was PBMCs, taken after 12 months of ibrutinib treatment. CDR3 loop: CAISGLGAYEQYF. CDR3 in DNA: TGTGCCATCAGTGGACTAGGAGCCTACGAGCAGTACTTC.